The 5 T cell receptor beta chains listed next were all sequenced from one sample in a study of T-cell memory formation after mild COVID-19. TCRdb re-analysed the 5' RACE reads in MiXCR, keeping a single row per CDR3 protein. Of around 320,000 distinct CDR3 sequences in the sample, around 19% were seen once. The sample taken for sequencing was PBMCs or a T cell subset sorted from them (not recorded which). These TCRs come from a man aged 18 to 29 who had mild COVID-19 (a few samples of this study predate the infection). Cell type and time point are not known.

The gene calls are TRBV11-2 and TRBJ1-1; D ambiguous. Germline CDR1 and CDR2: SGHAT and FQNNGV. The germline V and J ends were trimmed by 4 bases and 0 bases, with 9 bases remaining between them. This CDR3 spans 14 amino acids. This chain's CDR3 is CASSWSPVNTEAFF. CDR3 coding DNA: TGTGCCAGCAGCTGGAGCCCGGTGAACACTGAAGCTTTCTTT.

This clonotype was counted a few times. V and J are TRBV18 and TRBJ1-1; no clear D gene. V lost 5 bases, J lost 6 bases, and 7 bases lay in between. The CDR3 has 11 amino acids. Per the germline V gene, CDR1 is KGHSH and CDR2 is LQKENI. CDR3 sequence (DNA): TGTGCCAGCTCAACCCCCGCTGAAGCTTTCTTT. As protein: CASSTPAEAFF.

The chain links TRBV11-2 to TRBJ1-2; 7 bases fit TRBD1. The J segment lost 1 base and the V segment lost 5 bases, leaving 7 bases of the junction unmatched. Germline CDR1 is SGHAT and CDR2 is FQNNGV. The CDR3 runs to 15 residues. This CDR3 reads CASSRLTGINYGYTF. Written as DNA, the CDR3 is TGTGCCAGCAGCCGACTGACAGGGATTAACTATGGCTACACCTTC.

This clonotype was detected only a few times. This chain uses TRBV12-3 or TRBV12-4 with TRBJ2-1, with TRBD1 as a possible D gene (6 bases). This CDR3 comprises 15 residues. With 6 bases removed from V and 8 bases from J, the gap between germline ends came to 20 bases. The DNA of the CDR3 is TGTGCCAGCAGAGGACAGATCGCTCTCTTCGATGAGCAGTTCTTC. This codes for CASRGQIALFDEQFF.

In this sample, this clonotype turned up once. The chain links TRBV14 to TRBJ2-1, with 8 positions matching TRBD2. CDR1 and CDR2 (germline): SGHDN, FVKESK. V lost 5 bases, J lost 9 bases, and 9 bases stayed unmatched. The CDR3 is made up of 14 amino acids. CDR3 sequence: CASSEPAGGAEQFF. The CDR3 DNA is TGTGCCAGCAGCGAACCCGCGGGGGGTGCTGAGCAGTTCTTC.